The 5 T cell receptor beta chains presented below share a single source sample, sequenced in a study of T cell responses to AZD1222 COVID-19 vaccine. Libraries were prepared by immunoSEQ multiplex PCR; TCRdb keeps only in-frame clonotypes and omits some of them. In the table there are some 100,000 clones, more than 85% of which are singletons. Material: peripheral blood, obtained 28 days after the second AZD1222 dose. The receptors stem from an adult who received the AZD1222 COVID-19 vaccine.

This chain uses TRBV5-4 with TRBJ1-1, with a tentative D call TRBD1 (5 bases). This CDR3 has 15 residues. The ends were cut back, 9 bases at V and 5 bases at J, with 23 bases in the middle. Germline CDR1 and CDR2: SGHNT and YYREEE (reference sequence). The DNA for the CDR3 is TGTGCCATTACGAACGGCGGGGGAGTAGGGACTGAAGCTTTCTTT. Its translation is CAITNGGGVGTEAFF.

The chain joins TRBV7-2 to TRBJ2-2; 10 positions match TRBD1. Germline V CDR1 and CDR2: SGHTA, FQGNSA. This CDR3 is 18 amino acids long. The ends lost 3 bases at V and 6 bases at J; junction bases unmatched: 13. DNA of the CDR3: TGTGCCAGCAGCTTCGGGACCTGGGACAGGGGTGGGTCCGGGGAGCTGTTTTTT. This encodes CASSFGTWDRGGSGELFF.

J is TRBJ1-1 and V is TRBV9, with D perhaps matching TRBD1 (5 bases). CDR1 and CDR2 from the germline V gene are SGDLS and YYNGEE. The germline V and J ends were trimmed by 0 bases and 8 bases, with 11 bases remaining between them. This CDR3 contains 13 residues. The CDR3 here is CASSVAAGPEAFF. The CDR3 nucleotides read TGTGCCAGCAGCGTAGCTGCAGGGCCCGAAGCTTTCTTT.

This clone was picked up a small number of times. CDR3 protein: CASSDDFGDEQYF. CDR3 nucleotide sequence: TGTGCCAGCAGTGATGACTTCGGGGACGAGCAGTACTTC. This chain uses TRBV6-1 with TRBJ2-7, with D perhaps matching TRBD2 (5 bases). The germline CDR1 and CDR2 sequences are MNHNS and SASEGT. V shed 3 bases and J shed 5 bases, with 11 bases lying between them. The CDR3 is 13 amino acids.

The gene calls are TRBV7-2 and TRBJ1-2; possibly TRBD1 for D (6 bases). With 5 bases removed from V and 0 bases from J, the gap between germline ends came to 13 bases. Germline lookup yields CDR1 SGHTA and CDR2 FQGNSA. The length of the CDR3 is 15 residues. CDR3 nucleotides: TGTGCCAGCAGCCCCGTTGGGGGCTCTAACTATGGCTACACCTTC. Protein product: CASSPVGGSNYGYTF. The full variable domain, rest sourced from reference TRBV7-2 and TRBJ1-2, is GAGVSQSPSNKVTEKGKDVELRCDPISGHTALYWYRQSLGQGLEFLIYFQGNSAPDKSGLPSDRFSAERTGGSVSTLTIQRTQQEDSAVYLCASSPVGGSNYGYTFGSGTRLTVV.